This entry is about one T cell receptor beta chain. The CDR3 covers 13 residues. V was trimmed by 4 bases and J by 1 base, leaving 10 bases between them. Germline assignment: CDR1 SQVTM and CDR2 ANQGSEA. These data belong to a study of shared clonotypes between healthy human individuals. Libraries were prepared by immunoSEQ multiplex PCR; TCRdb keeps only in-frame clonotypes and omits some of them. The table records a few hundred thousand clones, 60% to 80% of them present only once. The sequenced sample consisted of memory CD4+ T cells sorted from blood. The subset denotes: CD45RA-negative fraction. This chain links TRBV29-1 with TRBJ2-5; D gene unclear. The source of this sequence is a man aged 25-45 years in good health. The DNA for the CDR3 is TGCAGCGTTGGATACAGCACCCAAGAGACCCAGTACTTC. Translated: CSVGYSTQETQYF. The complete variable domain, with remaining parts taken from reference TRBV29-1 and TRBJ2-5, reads SAVISQKPSRDICQRGTSLTIQCQVDSQVTMMFWYRQQPGQSLTLIATANQGSEATYESGFVIDKFPISRPNLTFSTLTVSNMSPEDSSIYLCSVGYSTQETQYFGPGTRLLVL.